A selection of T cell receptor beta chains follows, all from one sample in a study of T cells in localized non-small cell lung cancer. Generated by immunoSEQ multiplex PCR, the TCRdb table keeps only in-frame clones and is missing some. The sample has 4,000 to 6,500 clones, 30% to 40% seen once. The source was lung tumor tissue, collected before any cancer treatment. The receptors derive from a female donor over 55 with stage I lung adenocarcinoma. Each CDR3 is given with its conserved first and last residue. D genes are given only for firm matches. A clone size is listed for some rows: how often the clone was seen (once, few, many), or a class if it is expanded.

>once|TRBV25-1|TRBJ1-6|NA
CASSEGGASPLHF
TGTGCCAGCAGCGAGGGGGGAGCGTCACCCCTCCACTTT
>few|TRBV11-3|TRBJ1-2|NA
CASSYTQGGLGYTF
TGTGCCAGCAGCTACACACAGGGAGGTCTTGGCTACACCTTC
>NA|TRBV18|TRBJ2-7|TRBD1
CASSPDREGSYEQYF
TGTGCCAGCTCACCGGACAGGGAAGGCTCCTACGAGCAGTACTTC
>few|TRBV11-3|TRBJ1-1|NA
CASIQGTPLNTEAFF
TGTGCCAGCATCCAGGGGACCCCTTTGAACACTGAAGCTTTCTTT
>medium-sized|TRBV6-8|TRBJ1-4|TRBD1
CASSSGQGAREKLFF
TGTGCCAGCAGTTCCGGACAGGGGGCACGTGAAAAACTGTTTTTT
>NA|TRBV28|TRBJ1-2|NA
CASRADMHGYTF
TGTGCCAGCAGGGCCGACATGCATGGCTACACCTTC
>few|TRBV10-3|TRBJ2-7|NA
CASQGSTYEQYF
TGTGCCAGCCAGGGGTCCACCTACGAGCAGTACTTC
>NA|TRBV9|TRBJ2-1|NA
CASRRDFSYNEQFF
TGTGCCAGCAGAAGAGACTTTTCCTACAATGAGCAGTTCTTC
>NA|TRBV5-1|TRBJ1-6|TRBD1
CASREGTGGNSPLHF
TGCGCCAGCAGGGAGGGGACAGGGGGTAATTCACCCCTCCACTTT
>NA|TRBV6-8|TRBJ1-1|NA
CASSEQGQGTEAFF
TGTGCCAGCAGCGAACAGGGACAAGGCACTGAAGCTTTCTTT
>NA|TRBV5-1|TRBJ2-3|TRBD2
CASREIAGGPSTDTQYF
TGCGCCAGCAGGGAGATAGCGGGGGGGCCGAGCACAGATACGCAGTATTTT
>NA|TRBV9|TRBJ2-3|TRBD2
CASSEGLAETRTQYF
TGTGCCAGCAGCGAGGGACTAGCGGAGACCAGAACGCAGTATTTT
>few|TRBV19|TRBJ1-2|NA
CASSKGTATDYGYTF
TGTGCCAGTAGTAAAGGGACCGCGACGGACTATGGCTACACCTTC
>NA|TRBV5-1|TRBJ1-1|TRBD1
CASSTQQGWTEAFF
TGCGCCAGCAGCACACAACAGGGGTGGACTGAAGCTTTCTTT
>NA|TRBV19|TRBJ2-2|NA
CASSIQGTTSTGELFF
TGTGCCAGTAGTATTCAGGGGACTACCTCCACCGGGGAGCTGTTTTTT
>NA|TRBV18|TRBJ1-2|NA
CASSPRSGEDGYTF
TGTGCCAGCTCACCAAGGTCAGGGGAGGATGGCTACACCTTC
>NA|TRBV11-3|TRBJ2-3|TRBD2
CASSRGLAGDVDTQYF
TGTGCCAGCAGCCGGGGACTAGCGGGGGACGTGGATACGCAGTATTTT
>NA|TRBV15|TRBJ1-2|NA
CATSRDTGTRYGYTF
TGTGCCACCAGCAGAGATACCGGGACGCGCTATGGCTACACCTTC
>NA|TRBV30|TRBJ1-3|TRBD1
CAWRTGSSGNTIYF
TGTGCCTGGAGGACAGGGAGCTCTGGAAACACCATATATTTT
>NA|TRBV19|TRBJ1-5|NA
CAGSRGSNQPQHF
TGTGCCGGGAGTCGCGGAAGCAATCAGCCCCAGCATTTT
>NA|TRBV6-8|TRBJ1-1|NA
CASIKTGLPRRGTEAFF
TGTGCCAGCATTAAGACGGGACTCCCACGGAGGGGCACTGAAGCTTTCTTT
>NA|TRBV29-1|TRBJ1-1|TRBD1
CSVGGRGLSPTEAFF
TGCAGCGTGGGTGGCAGGGGGCTTTCTCCCACTGAAGCTTTCTTT
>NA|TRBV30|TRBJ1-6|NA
CAWSRQGEKPLHF
TGTGCCTGGAGTAGGCAGGGCGAAAAGCCCCTCCACTTT
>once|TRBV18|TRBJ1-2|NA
CASSPPTESYGYTF
TGTGCCAGCTCACCACCGACAGAAAGCTATGGCTACACCTTC
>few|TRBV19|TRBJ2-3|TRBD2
CARYPPRLAGGPAPSTDTQYF
TGTGCCAGGTATCCCCCCCGACTAGCGGGGGGTCCAGCGCCTAGCACAGATACGCAGTATTTT
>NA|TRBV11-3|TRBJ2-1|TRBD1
CASSLGNRGLHEQFF
TGTGCCAGCAGCTTGGGAAACAGGGGGCTGCATGAGCAGTTCTTC
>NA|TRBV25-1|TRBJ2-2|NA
CASSPRAGELFF
TGTGCCAGCAGTCCCAGGGCCGGGGAGCTGTTTTTT
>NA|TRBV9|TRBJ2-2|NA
CASSVTLPTPPNTGELFF
TGTGCCAGCAGCGTAACTCTCCCAACCCCTCCGAACACCGGGGAGCTGTTTTTT
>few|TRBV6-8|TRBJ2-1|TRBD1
CAITPGQTPRVEQFF
TGTGCCATCACGCCGGGACAGACCCCTAGGGTCGAGCAGTTCTTC
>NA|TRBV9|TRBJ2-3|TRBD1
CASSDRVDTQYF
TGTGCCAGCAGTGACAGGGTAGATACGCAGTATTTT
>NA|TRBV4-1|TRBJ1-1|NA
CASSDWQVGGHTEAFF
TGCGCCAGCAGCGACTGGCAGGTCGGTGGTCACACTGAAGCTTTCTTT
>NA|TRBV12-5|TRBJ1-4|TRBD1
CASRGTATNEKLFF
TGTGCCAGCCGCGGGACAGCAACTAATGAAAAACTGTTTTTT
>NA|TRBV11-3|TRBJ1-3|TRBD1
CASSSTGVSGNTIYF
TGTGCCAGCAGCTCTACAGGGGTCTCTGGAAACACCATATATTTT
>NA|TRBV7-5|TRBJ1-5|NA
CASSLTGWSQPQHF
TGTGCCAGCAGCTTGACGGGATGGAGTCAGCCCCAGCATTTT
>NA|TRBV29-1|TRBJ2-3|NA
CSVEVRGTDTQYF
TGCAGCGTTGAAGTACGGGGCACAGATACGCAGTATTTT
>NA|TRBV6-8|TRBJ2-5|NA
CASSYGAQGWETQYF
TGTGCCAGCAGTTACGGGGCTCAGGGGTGGGAGACCCAGTACTTC
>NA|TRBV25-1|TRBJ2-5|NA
CASSDSRRSQETQYF
TGTGCCAGCAGTGACTCCCGGCGGTCCCAAGAGACCCAGTACTTC
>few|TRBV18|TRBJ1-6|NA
CASSPEAYNSPLHF
TGTGCCAGCTCACCAGAGGCCTATAATTCACCCCTCCACTTT
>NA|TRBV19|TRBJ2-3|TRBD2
CASSQSGGALNTQYF
TGTGCCAGTAGCCAAAGCGGGGGGGCATTGAATACGCAGTATTTT
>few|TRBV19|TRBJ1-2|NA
CASSPGYGYTF
TGTGCCAGTAGTCCTGGGTATGGCTACACCTTC
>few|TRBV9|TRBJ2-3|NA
CASSLRGLTSTDTQYF
TGTGCCAGCAGCCTCCGGGGCCTTACTAGCACAGATACGCAGTATTTT
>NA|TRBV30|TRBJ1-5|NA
CATSEQLDQPQHF
TGTGCCACCAGCGAACAGTTAGATCAGCCCCAGCATTTT
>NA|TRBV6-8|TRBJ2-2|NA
CASSPLRRTGELFF
TGTGCCAGCAGTCCCCTCAGGAGAACCGGGGAGCTGTTTTTT
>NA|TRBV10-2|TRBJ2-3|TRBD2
CASSEGVAGSGTDTQYF
TGCGCCAGCAGTGAAGGAGTAGCGGGGTCTGGCACAGATACGCAGTATTTT
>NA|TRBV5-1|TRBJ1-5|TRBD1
CASTDREGGQPQHF
TGCGCCAGCACAGACAGGGAAGGGGGTCAGCCCCAGCATTTT
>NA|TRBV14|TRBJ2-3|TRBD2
CASSPGGADTQYF
TGTGCCAGCAGCCCTGGGGGGGCAGATACGCAGTATTTT
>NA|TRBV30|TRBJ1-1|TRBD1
CAWTRQGYTEAFF
TGTGCCTGGACCCGACAGGGGTACACTGAAGCTTTCTTT
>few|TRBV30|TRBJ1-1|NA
CAGTTGYTEAFF
TGTGCCGGAACAACAGGGTACACTGAAGCTTTCTTT
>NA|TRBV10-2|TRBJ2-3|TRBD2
CASRLGGLGDTQYF
TGCGCCAGCAGACTGGGGGGGTTGGGAGATACGCAGTATTTT
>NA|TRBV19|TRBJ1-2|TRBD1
CASARDRNLLGGYTF
TGTGCCAGCGCTCGGGACAGGAATCTTTTGGGCGGCTACACCTTC
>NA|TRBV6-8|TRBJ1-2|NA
CASSYSRFRVNYGYTF
TGTGCCAGCAGTTACTCGAGGTTCAGGGTTAACTATGGCTACACCTTC
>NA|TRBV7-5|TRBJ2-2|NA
CASSPRGRSFNTGELFF
TGTGCCAGCAGCCCCCGAGGGAGAAGCTTCAACACCGGGGAGCTGTTTTTT
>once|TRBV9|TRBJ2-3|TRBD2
CASSLAADTQYF
TGTGCCAGCAGCCTAGCGGCAGATACGCAGTATTTT
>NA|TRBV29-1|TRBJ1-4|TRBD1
CSVVTRQGTREKLFF
TGCAGCGTCGTAACCAGACAGGGGACAAGGGAAAAACTGTTTTTT
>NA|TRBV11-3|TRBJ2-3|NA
CASSTWSGTDTQYF
TGTGCCAGCAGCACTTGGTCCGGCACAGATACGCAGTATTTT
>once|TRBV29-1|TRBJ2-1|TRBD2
CSGGLAGDNEQFF
TGCAGCGGCGGACTAGCGGGAGACAATGAGCAGTTCTTC
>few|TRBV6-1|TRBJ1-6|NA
CASSEVLTLYNSPLHF
TGTGCCAGCAGTGAAGTTCTGACATTGTATAATTCACCCCTCCACTTT
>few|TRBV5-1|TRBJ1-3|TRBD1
CASSRDRDPGNTIYF
TGCGCCAGCAGCAGAGACAGGGACCCTGGAAACACCATATATTTT
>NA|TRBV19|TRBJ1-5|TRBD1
CASSRIGGDQPQHF
TGTGCCAGTAGTAGAATAGGGGGCGATCAGCCCCAGCATTTT
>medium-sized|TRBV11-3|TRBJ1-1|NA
CASSLGAGGNTEAFF
TGTGCCAGCAGCTTAGGGGCAGGTGGGAACACTGAAGCTTTCTTT